Here is one T cell receptor beta chain with its context. The sample is drawn from a study of OX40 agonist ivuxolimab in advanced cancers. Method: immunoSEQ multiplex PCR; TCRdb's copy keeps in-frame clones and lacks some. Here the sample spans about 79,000 clones, 85% to 95% being singletons. J was trimmed by 9 bases and V by 2 bases; bases with no gene match: 5. Germline CDR1 is LGHNT and CDR2 is FRNRAP. This CDR3 is built from 13 residues. The source is an adult with an advanced solid tumor such as melanoma, head and neck, liver or kidney cancer. The V call is TRBV12-5, the J call TRBJ2-3; TRBD1 agrees at 7 bases. This specimen consisted of CD4+ or CD8+ T cells sorted from blood, obtained in a trial of the OX40 agonist ivuxolimab. The CDR3 spells CASGLSQGDTQYF. The CDR3 DNA reads TGTGCTAGTGGTTTGTCCCAGGGGGACACGCAGTATTTT. The full variable domain, with the rest looked up from reference TRBV12-5 and TRBJ2-3, is DARVTQTPRHKVTEMGQEVTMRCQPILGHNTVFWYRQTMMQGLELLAYFRNRAPLDDSGMPKDRFSAEMPDATLATLKIQPSEPRDSAVYFCASGLSQGDTQYFGPGTRLTVL.